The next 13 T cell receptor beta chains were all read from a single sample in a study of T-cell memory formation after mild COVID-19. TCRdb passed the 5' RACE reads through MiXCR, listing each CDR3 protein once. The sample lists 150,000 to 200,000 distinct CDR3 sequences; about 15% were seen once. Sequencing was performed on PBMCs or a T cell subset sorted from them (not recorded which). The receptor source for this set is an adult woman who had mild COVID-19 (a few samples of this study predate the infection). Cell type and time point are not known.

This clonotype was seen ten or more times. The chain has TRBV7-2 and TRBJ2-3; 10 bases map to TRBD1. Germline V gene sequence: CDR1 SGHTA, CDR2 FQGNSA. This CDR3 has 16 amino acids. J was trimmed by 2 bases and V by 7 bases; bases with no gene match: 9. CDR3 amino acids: CASNSGTGVFTDTQYF. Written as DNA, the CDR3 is TGTGCCAGCAATTCCGGGACAGGGGTGTTCACAGATACGCAGTATTTT. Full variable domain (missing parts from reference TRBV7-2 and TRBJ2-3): GAGVSQSPSNKVTEKGKDVELRCDPISGHTALYWYRQSLGQGLEFLIYFQGNSAPDKSGLPSDRFSAERTGGSVSTLTIQRTQQEDSAVYLCASNSGTGVFTDTQYFGPGTRLTVL.

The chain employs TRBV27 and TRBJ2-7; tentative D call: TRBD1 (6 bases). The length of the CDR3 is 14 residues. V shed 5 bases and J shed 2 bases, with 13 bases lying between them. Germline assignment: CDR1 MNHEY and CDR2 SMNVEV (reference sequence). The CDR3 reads CASSLIRGPYEQYF. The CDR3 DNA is TGTGCCAGCAGTCTGATCAGGGGACCCTACGAGCAGTACTTC.

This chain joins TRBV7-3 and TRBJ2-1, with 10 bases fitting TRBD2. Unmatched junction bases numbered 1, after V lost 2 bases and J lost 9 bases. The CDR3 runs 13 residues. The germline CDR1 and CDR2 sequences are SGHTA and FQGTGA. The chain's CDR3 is CASSLLAGVEQFF. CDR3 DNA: TGTGCCAGCAGCTTACTAGCGGGGGTTGAGCAGTTCTTC.

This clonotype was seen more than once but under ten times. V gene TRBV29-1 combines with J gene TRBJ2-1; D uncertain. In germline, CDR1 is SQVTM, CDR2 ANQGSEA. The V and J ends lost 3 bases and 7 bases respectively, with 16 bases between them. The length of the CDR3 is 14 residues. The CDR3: CSVEGWRGENEQFF. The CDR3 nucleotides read TGCAGCGTTGAGGGGTGGCGAGGTGAGAATGAGCAGTTCTTC.

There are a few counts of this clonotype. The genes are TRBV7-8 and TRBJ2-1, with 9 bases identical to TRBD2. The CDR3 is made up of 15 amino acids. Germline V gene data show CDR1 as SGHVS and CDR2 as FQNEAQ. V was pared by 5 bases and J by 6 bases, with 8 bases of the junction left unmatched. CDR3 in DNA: TGTGCCAGCAGCCCCCGCGGGGGGGCATTCAATGAGCAGTTCTTC. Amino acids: CASSPRGGAFNEQFF. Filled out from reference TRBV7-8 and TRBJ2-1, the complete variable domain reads GAGVSQSPRYKVAKRGQDVALRCDPISGHVSLFWYQQALGQGPEFLTYFQNEAQLDKSGLPSDRFFAERPEGSVSTLKIQRTQQEDSAVYLCASSPRGGAFNEQFFGPGTRLTVL.

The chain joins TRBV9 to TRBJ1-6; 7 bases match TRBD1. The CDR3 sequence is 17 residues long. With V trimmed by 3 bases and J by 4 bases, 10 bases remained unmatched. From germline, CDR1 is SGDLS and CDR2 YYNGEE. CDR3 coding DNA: TGTGCCAGCAGCGGAAGCAGGGGGACAGCTTATAATTCACCCCTCCACTTT. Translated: CASSGSRGTAYNSPLHF.

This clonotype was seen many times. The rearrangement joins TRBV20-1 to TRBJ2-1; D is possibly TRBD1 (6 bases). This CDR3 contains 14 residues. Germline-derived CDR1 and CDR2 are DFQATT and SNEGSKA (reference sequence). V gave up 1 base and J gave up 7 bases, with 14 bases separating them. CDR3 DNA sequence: TGCAGTGCTAGAGTCCCAGGGGTGGGGAATGAGCAGTTCTTC. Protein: CSARVPGVGNEQFF.

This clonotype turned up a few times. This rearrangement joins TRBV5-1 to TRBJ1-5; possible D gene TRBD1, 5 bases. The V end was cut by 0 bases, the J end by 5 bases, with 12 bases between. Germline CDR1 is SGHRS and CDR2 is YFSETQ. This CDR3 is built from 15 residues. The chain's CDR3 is CASSLGGRVDQPQHF. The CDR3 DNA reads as TGCGCCAGCAGCTTGGGGGGCAGGGTTGATCAGCCCCAGCATTTT.

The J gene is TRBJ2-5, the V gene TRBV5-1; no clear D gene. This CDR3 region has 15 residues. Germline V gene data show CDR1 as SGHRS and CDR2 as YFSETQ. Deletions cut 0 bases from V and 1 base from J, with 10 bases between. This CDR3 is CASSLVTVVQETQYF. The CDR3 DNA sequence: TGCGCCAGCAGCTTGGTCACCGTAGTCCAAGAGACCCAGTACTTC.

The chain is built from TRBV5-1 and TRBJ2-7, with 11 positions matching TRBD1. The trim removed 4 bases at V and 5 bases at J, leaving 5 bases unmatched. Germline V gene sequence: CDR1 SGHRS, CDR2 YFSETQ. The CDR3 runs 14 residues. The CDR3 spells CASSAGTGGHEQYF. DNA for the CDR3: TGCGCCAGCAGCGCCGGGACAGGGGGACACGAGCAGTACTTC.

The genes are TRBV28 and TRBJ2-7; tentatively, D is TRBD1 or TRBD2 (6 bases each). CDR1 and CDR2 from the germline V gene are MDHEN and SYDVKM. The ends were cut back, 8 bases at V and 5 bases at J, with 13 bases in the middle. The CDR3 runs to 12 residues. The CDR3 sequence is CASGKRGDEQYF. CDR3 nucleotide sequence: TGTGCCAGCGGAAAGAGGGGGGACGAGCAGTACTTC.

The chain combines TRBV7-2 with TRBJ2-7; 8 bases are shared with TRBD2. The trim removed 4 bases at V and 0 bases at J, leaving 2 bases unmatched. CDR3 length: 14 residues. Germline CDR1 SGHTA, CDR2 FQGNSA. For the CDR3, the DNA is TGTGCCAGCAGCTGGAGCGGGGGCTCCTACGAGCAGTACTTC. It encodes CASSWSGGSYEQYF.

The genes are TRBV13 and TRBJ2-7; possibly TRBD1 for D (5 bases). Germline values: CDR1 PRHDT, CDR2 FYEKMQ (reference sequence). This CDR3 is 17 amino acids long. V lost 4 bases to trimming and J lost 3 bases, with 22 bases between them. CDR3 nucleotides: TGTGCCAGCAGCTCCAGACTTGGACACTTATCCAACTACGAGCAGTACTTC. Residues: CASSSRLGHLSNYEQYF.